The clone carrying this T cell receptor beta chain has just a few counts. Its antigen is not identified. These data come from a study of regulatory T cells in long-lasting Graves disease. In building TCR beta libraries, iRepertoire HTBI primers were used together with Arm-PCR of CDR3 regions. TCRdb re-derived calls from the multiplex PCR reads in MiXCR, one entry per CDR3 protein. The data contain over 450,000 distinct CDR3 sequences, 12% of them seen just once; the ten biggest clones take up more than 8%. Documented time point: newly diagnosed GD, antithyroid drugs for less than 3 months. RNA extracted from PBMCs served as the sequencing template. The patient group derived from an endocrinology department in Xi'an, China. The study, taken as a whole, reports: The persistent group shared about 2,500 public clonotypes, more than the approximately 930 shared by new patients.

These sequences were also reported in another study, on T cells in Graves' hyperthyroidism and ophthalmopathy.

This sample comprised peripheral blood mononuclear cells (PBMCs), obtained at new diagnosis, from a patient treated with antithyroid drugs. The sequence was obtained from a woman in her twenties or thirties with Graves disease.

CDR3 DNA: TGTGCCAGCAGCCAGACTAGCGGGAGGGCCGTAGCCAAAAACATTCAGTACTTC. This sequence encodes CASSQTSGRAVAKNIQYF. The chain combines TRBV11-1 with TRBJ2-4; 14 bases are a match to TRBD2. CDR1 SGHAT and CDR2 FQDESV come from the germline V gene (reference sequence). The CDR3 contains 18 residues. V trimming: 5 bases; J trimming: 0 bases; junction bases outside the gene matches: 6.